This entry lists 2 T cell receptor beta chains sequenced from one sample in a study of cytomegalovirus exposure and HLA in healthy donors. The PCR had 60 Vbeta and 13 Jbeta primers. Repertoires were generated with immunoSEQ multiplex PCR, while TCRdb's copy carries only in-frame clones and drops some. In the table there are 200,000 or so clones, approximately 80% of which are singletons. Sequencing used PBMCs. The receptors come from a girl aged 10 to 17 in good health and CMV-seronegative.

This clone is a singleton in its sample. This chain's CDR3 is CASSLSALHFSGNTIYF. In nucleotides, the CDR3 is TGTGCCAGCAGTTTATCCGCCTTACATTTCTCTGGAAACACCATATATTTT. The chain links TRBV27 to TRBJ1-3; D call uncertain. The CDR3 sequence is 17 residues long. Trimming shortened V by 0 bases and J by 0 bases, and 12 bases separated the two germline ends. Germline assignment: CDR1 MNHEY and CDR2 SMNVEV (reference sequence).

The chain carries TRBV6-5 and TRBJ1-1; possible D gene TRBD1, 5 bases. CDR3 length equals 13 residues. Germline V gene lookup returns CDR1 MNHEY and CDR2 SVGAGI. Trimming pared 5 bases from V and 8 bases from J, leaving 15 bases between. The CDR3 DNA sequence: TGTGCCAGCAGTCAACCCATCGGGGGGGAAGCTTTCTTT. Translation gives CASSQPIGGEAFF.